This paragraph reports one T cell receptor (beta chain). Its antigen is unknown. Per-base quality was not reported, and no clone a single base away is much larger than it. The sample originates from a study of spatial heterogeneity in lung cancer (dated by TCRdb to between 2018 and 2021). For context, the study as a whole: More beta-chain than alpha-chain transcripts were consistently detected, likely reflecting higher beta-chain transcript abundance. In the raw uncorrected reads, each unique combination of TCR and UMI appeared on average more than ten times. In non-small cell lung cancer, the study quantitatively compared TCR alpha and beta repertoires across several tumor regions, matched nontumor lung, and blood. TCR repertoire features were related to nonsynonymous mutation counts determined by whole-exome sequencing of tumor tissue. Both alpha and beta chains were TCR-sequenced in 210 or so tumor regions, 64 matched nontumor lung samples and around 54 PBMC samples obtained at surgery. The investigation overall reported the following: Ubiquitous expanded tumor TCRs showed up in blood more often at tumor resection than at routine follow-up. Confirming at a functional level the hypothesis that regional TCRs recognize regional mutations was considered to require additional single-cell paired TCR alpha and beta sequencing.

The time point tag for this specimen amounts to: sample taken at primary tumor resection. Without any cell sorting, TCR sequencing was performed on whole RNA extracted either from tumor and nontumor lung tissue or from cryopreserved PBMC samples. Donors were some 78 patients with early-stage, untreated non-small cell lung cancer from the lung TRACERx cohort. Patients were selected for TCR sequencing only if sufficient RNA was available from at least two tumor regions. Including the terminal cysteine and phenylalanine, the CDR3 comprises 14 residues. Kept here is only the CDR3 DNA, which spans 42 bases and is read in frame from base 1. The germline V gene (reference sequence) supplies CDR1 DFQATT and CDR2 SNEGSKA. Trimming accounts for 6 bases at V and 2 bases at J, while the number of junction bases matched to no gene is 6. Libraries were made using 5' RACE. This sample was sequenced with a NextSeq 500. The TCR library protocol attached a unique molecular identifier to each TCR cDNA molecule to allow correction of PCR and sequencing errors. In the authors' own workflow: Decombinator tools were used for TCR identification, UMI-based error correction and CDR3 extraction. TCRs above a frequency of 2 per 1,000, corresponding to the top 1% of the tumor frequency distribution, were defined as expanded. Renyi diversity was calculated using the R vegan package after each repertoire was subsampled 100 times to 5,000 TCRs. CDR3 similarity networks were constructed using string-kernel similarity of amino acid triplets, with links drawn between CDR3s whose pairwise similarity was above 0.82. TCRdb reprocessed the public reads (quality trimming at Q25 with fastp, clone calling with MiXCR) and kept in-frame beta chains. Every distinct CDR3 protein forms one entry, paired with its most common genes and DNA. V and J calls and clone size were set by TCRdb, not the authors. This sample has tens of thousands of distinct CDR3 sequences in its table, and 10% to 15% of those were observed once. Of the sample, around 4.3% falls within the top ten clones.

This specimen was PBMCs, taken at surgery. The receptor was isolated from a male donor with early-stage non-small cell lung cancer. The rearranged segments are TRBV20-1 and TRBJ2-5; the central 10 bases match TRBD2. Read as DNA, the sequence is TGCAGTGCAGGGAGGACTAGCGGACAAGAGACCCAGTACTTC. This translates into CSAGRTSGQETQYF.